This T cell receptor (beta chain) is drawn from a study of T-cell reconstitution after alpha-beta-depleted transplantation in children listed by TCRdb under 2016. About the full investigation: The study quantitatively tracked T-cell immune reconstitution after TCRalphabeta/CD19-depleted allogeneic hematopoietic cell transplantation in children using TCR repertoire profiling.

This clonotype was found many times. Which antigen it targets is not known. Base qualities were left out, and no much larger clone turns up one base away. The CDR3 runs 13 residues from the cysteine to the phenylalanine. Here the CDR3 DNA is all that survives: 39 bases in frame from base 1. V and J are truncated by 2 bases and 5 bases respectively, leaving an intervening sequence of 7 bases. Library prep was done by PCR. Sequencing used an Illumina HiSeq 2500. TCR libraries were prepared with molecular barcoding, using unique molecular identifiers to normalize TCRbeta repertoire quantification. TCRdb reanalyzed the raw reads on its own, using fastp at Q25 for trimming and MiXCR for clone calling, and kept in-frame beta chains. Rows merge per CDR3 protein into single entries with the most common DNA and genes. The sample table contains approximately 350,000 distinct CDR3 sequences; only one count was recorded for 13% of them. The ten largest clonotypes hold 4% to 5.5% of the sample.

This clonotype was obtained from a human donor who donated a stem cell graft to a child with Fanconi anemia. The rearrangement joined TRBV12-3 or TRBV12-4 to TRBJ2-1; too little of a D gene remains to name it. The source was PBMCs, collected from the stem cell graft. The DNA sequence reads TGTGCCAGCAGTTTAACAGTAAACAATGAGCAGTTCTTC. Protein translation: CASSLTVNNEQFF.